The rows below give T cell receptor beta chains drawn from one sample of a study of T cell responses to AZD1222 COVID-19 vaccine. Clones were sequenced by immunoSEQ multiplex PCR, and TCRdb holds only the in-frame ones, with some missing. The data show about 93,000 clones, approximately 83% seen once. The material sequenced was peripheral blood, taken on day 0 of AZD1222 vaccination. All receptors derive from an adult in good health. CDR3s include the opening cysteine and the closing phenylalanine or tryptophan. The D gene is left open where the match is weak.

D gene,V gene,J gene,CDR3 protein,CDR3 DNA
TRBD1,TRBV7-9,TRBJ2-1,CASSLGQGGHNEQFF,TGTGCCAGCAGCTTGGGACAGGGGGGTCACAATGAGCAGTTCTTC
TRBD1,TRBV12-3/TRBV12-4,TRBJ1-2,CASSTGQNYGYTF,TGTGCCAGCAGTACGGGACAGAACTATGGCTACACCTTC
NA,TRBV21-1,TRBJ1-1,CASSRRLDGAEAFF,TGTGCCAGCAGCCGCCGCCTGGACGGCGCTGAAGCTTTCTTT
NA,TRBV6-1,TRBJ1-1,CASSERRPNTEAFF,TGTGCCAGCAGTGAAAGGCGGCCGAACACTGAAGCTTTCTTT
NA,TRBV27,TRBJ1-2,CASSLRGVRYTF,TGTGCCAGCAGTTTAAGAGGGGTCCGCTACACCTTC
NA,TRBV7-2,TRBJ2-1,CASILQESIVNEQFF,TGTGCCAGCATTCTCCAGGAGTCAATCGTCAATGAGCAGTTCTTC
NA,TRBV29-1,TRBJ2-3,CSVKSHPSTDTQYF,TGCAGCGTAAAATCCCACCCTAGCACAGATACGCAGTATTTT
NA,TRBV6-4,TRBJ1-1,CASSDSNTEAFF,TGTGCCAGCAGTGACAGCAACACTGAAGCTTTCTTT
NA,TRBV3-1/TRBV3-2,TRBJ1-5,CASSEGTSLSNQPQHF,TGTGCCAGCAGCGAAGGGACATCTTTGAGCAATCAGCCCCAGCATTTT
TRBD2,TRBV29-1,TRBJ2-3,CSVEAQGTRSDTQYF,TGCAGCGTTGAGGCCCAGGGGACTAGATCTGATACGCAGTATTTT
NA,TRBV4-3,TRBJ2-3,CASSQAAGGDTQYF,TGCGCCAGCAGCCAAGCTGCGGGTGGGGATACGCAGTATTTT
NA,TRBV6-5,TRBJ1-4,CASSRTALGEKLFF,TGTGCCAGCAGTAGGACGGCTCTGGGCGAAAAACTGTTTTTT
NA,TRBV11-2,TRBJ2-7,CASSPQQGSYEQYF,TGTGCCAGCAGCCCCCAACAGGGCTCCTACGAGCAGTACTTC
NA,TRBV6-5,TRBJ1-1,CASKERATEAFF,TGTGCCAGCAAGGAACGGGCCACTGAAGCTTTCTTT
NA,TRBV7-2,TRBJ1-6,CASSLSNSAHPIF,TGTGCCAGCAGCTTATCTAATTCGGCCCACCCCATCTTT
NA,TRBV15,TRBJ2-6,CATSRDEWGAGANVLTF,TGTGCCACCAGCAGAGATGAGTGGGGCGCTGGGGCCAACGTCCTGACTTTC
NA,TRBV3-1/TRBV3-2,TRBJ1-2,CASSQPGRDKGYTF,TGTGCCAGCAGCCAACCCGGCAGGGATAAGGGCTACACCTTC
NA,TRBV21-1,TRBJ1-3,CASSNKRGSNTIYF,TGTGCCAGCAGCAACAAGCGAGGGTCCAACACCATATATTTT
NA,TRBV19,TRBJ1-5,CASSIRTDLPQPQHF,TGTGCCAGTAGTATTAGGACAGACTTACCTCAGCCCCAGCATTTT